This T cell receptor (beta chain) emerged from a study of blood T cell repertoires in COVID-19. Across the whole study: Italy, Spain and the United States were the sources of the convalescent and acute COVID-19 samples.

Generated by immunoSEQ multiplex PCR, the TCRdb table keeps only in-frame clones and is missing some. This repertoire shows hundreds of thousands of clones, more than 70% found once; its top ten account for over 1%. From germline, CDR1 is LNHNV and CDR2 YYDKDF (reference sequence). The J segment lost 5 bases and the V segment lost 0 bases, leaving 12 bases of the junction unmatched. This CDR3 spans 17 amino acids. Participants were aged roughly 18 to 89 years, lived in about 26 US areas, and enrolled virtually. V is TRBV15 and J is TRBJ2-7; 8 bases map to TRBD2. The sequenced material came from PBMCs or T cells enriched from blood (not recorded which). The receptor was isolated from a woman aged 35 to 49 with acute COVID-19. CDR3 sequence reads: CATSRELLAGFLDEQYF. The CDR3 DNA reads as TGTGCCACCAGCAGAGAGTTGTTAGCGGGATTTCTCGACGAGCAGTACTTC. Together with reference TRBV15 and TRBJ2-7, the CDR3 gives the full variable domain: DAMVIQNPRYQVTQFGKPVTLSCSQTLNHNVMYWYQQKSSQAPKLLFHYYDKDFNNEADTPDNFQSRRPNTSFCFLDIRSPGLGDTAMYLCATSRELLAGFLDEQYFGPGTRLTVT.